The rows below give T cell receptor beta chains drawn from one sample of a study of T cells after yellow fever vaccination. One entry per CDR3 protein, called by TCRdb with MiXCR from the 5' RACE reads. The sample yields a few hundred thousand distinct CDR3 sequences, over 4.5% seen once. The material was CD4+ T cells sorted from PBMCs, obtained on the day of the yellow fever booster vaccination. The receptors derive from a man aged 18-30 years who received the YFV17D yellow fever vaccine. Each CDR3 is given with its conserved first and last residue. The D gene is left open where the match is weak. Clone size is stated in some rows and not others, as once, few, many or a class when expanded.

TRBV7-9	TRBJ2-5	few	-	TGTGCCAGCACCCCGGCCCAAGAGACCCAGTACTTC	CASTPAQETQYF
TRBV6-2/TRBV6-3	TRBJ2-1	-	-	TGTGCCACCTTCGATCGGTACAATGAGCAGTTCTTC	CATFDRYNEQFF
TRBV20-1	TRBJ2-3	few	-	TGCAGTGCTCCGAACAATGCCGGGGGCAGGTCAGATACGCAGTATTTT	CSAPNNAGGRSDTQYF
TRBV6-2/TRBV6-3	TRBJ1-1	many	TRBD1	TGTGCCAGCAGAGGAACGGGACAGGTGGGTCCTGAAGCTTTCTTT	CASRGTGQVGPEAFF
TRBV6-5	TRBJ1-3	few	-	TGTGCCAGCAGTTCCGGTCAGTTCTCTGGAAACACCATATATTTT	CASSSGQFSGNTIYF
TRBV5-1	TRBJ1-4	-	-	TGCGCCAGCCGTCCCGAGCTAACGAATGAAAAACTGTTTTTT	CASRPELTNEKLFF
TRBV18	TRBJ1-2	many	TRBD1	TGTGCCAGCTCGTACAGGGGAGAAGGCGAGGGCTACACCTTC	CASSYRGEGEGYTF
TRBV6-5	TRBJ2-3	many	TRBD2	TGTGCCAGCTCTTTCGGGGCGGGGGCAGATACGCAGTATTTT	CASSFGAGADTQYF
TRBV6-5	TRBJ2-3	-	-	TGTGCCAGCAGTTACTCGATACTAGGGCCAGGCCGCACAGATACGCAGTATTTT	CASSYSILGPGRTDTQYF
TRBV5-1	TRBJ2-1	many	TRBD1	TGCGCCAGCAGCTTGGAGACAGGGAACTACAATGAGCAGTTCTTC	CASSLETGNYNEQFF
TRBV7-9	TRBJ2-6	-	-	TGTGCCAGCAGCTTAAGGCGGATAAGGGGCCCCCTTTACTCTGGGGCCAACGTCCTGACTTTC	CASSLRRIRGPLYSGANVLTF
TRBV6-2/TRBV6-3	TRBJ2-1	-	-	TGTGCCAGCAGGGACAGAAGAATGTTCTTC	CASRDRRMFF
TRBV29-1	TRBJ1-1	once	-	TGCAGCGCCGAGACAGACTTTGAAGCTTTCTTT	CSAETDFEAFF
TRBV20-1	TRBJ2-4	few	-	TGCAGTGCCCAAGATGGGGGGATGGACATTCAGTACTTC	CSAQDGGMDIQYF
TRBV10-3	TRBJ2-1	many	TRBD2	TGTGCCATCAGTGAGTCCGCGCGGGGGGGCCTGGATGAGCAGTTCTTC	CAISESARGGLDEQFF
TRBV4-3	TRBJ1-6	-	-	TGCGCCAGCAGCCAAGATCGCTATAATTCACCCCTCCACTTT	CASSQDRYNSPLHF
TRBV6-1	TRBJ1-1	many	TRBD1	TGTGCCAGCAGTGGGATACAGGGGGCAGGCACTGAAGCTTTCTTT	CASSGIQGAGTEAFF
TRBV5-1	TRBJ1-5	many	-	TGCGCCAGCAGCTATAGCGGGGATCAGCCCCAGCATTTT	CASSYSGDQPQHF
TRBV7-9	TRBJ2-4	-	-	TGTGCCAGCAGCGATGGGGTTCTGCGAAAGTACTTC	CASSDGVLRKYF
TRBV4-2	TRBJ1-2	many	TRBD1	TGTGCCAGCAGCCAAGGAACAGGGGCTGGCTACACCTTC	CASSQGTGAGYTF
TRBV18	TRBJ2-7	few	-	TGTGCCAGCTCACCAAGTAGGGGGGACGAGCAGTACTTC	CASSPSRGDEQYF
TRBV12-3/TRBV12-4	TRBJ2-1	few	TRBD1	TGTGCCAGCAGTCGGGCAGGGGGCGGACAGTTCTTC	CASSRAGGGQFF
TRBV7-8	TRBJ2-5	-	TRBD2	TGTGCCAGCAGCGGATGGACTAGCGGGAACCAAGAGACCCAGTACTTC	CASSGWTSGNQETQYF
TRBV5-4	TRBJ1-2	many	-	TGTGCCAGCAGAATGGGGGACCGTAACTATGGCTACACCTTC	CASRMGDRNYGYTF
TRBV29-1	TRBJ1-3	-	-	TGCAGCGGGGCCGCCCAGGGAGGCTCTGGAAACACCATATATTTT	CSGAAQGGSGNTIYF
TRBV7-2	TRBJ2-3	many	-	TGTGCCAGCAGCTTAGATGGGGGGCCGGCGCAGTATTTT	CASSLDGGPAQYF
TRBV24-1	TRBJ2-2	-	-	TGTGCCACCAGTGATTTCCTAGCGGGGGAGCTGTTTTTT	CATSDFLAGELFF
TRBV15	TRBJ2-6	few	-	TGTGCCACCAGCAGAGCAGCCTCTGGGGCCAACGTCCTGACTTTC	CATSRAASGANVLTF
TRBV6-2/TRBV6-3	TRBJ1-5	-	-	TGTGCCAGCAGTTACCGGACGGTCAATCAGCCCCAGCATTTT	CASSYRTVNQPQHF
TRBV2	TRBJ1-6	many	TRBD1	TGTGCCAGTAAAGGGGGCGAAACGAATTCACCCCTCCACTTT	CASKGGETNSPLHF
TRBV6-2/TRBV6-3	TRBJ2-5	many	TRBD1	TGTGCCAGCAGTCGGCGGACAGGGGGCGCAGAGACCCAGTACTTC	CASSRRTGGAETQYF
TRBV27	TRBJ1-2	few	-	TGTGCCAGCAGTTTAATGGGGGGGTCCTATGGCTACACCTTC	CASSLMGGSYGYTF
TRBV29-1	TRBJ1-1	many	-	TGCAGCGTAGGCGGGGTAGACACTGAAGCTTTCTTT	CSVGGVDTEAFF
TRBV3-1	TRBJ2-5	few	-	TGTGCCAGCAGCATCGACCCATCGGGGACCCAGTACTTC	CASSIDPSGTQYF
TRBV20-1	TRBJ1-4	many	TRBD1	TGCAGTGCTTATGGACAGGGACCAGAAAAACTGTTTTTT	CSAYGQGPEKLFF
TRBV13	TRBJ1-1	-	-	TGTGCCAGCATGTTATGGGGGAATGAAGCTTTCTTT	CASMLWGNEAFF
TRBV3-1	TRBJ2-6	-	-	TGTGCCAGCAGCCACCGTGGGGCCAACGTCCTGACTTTC	CASSHRGANVLTF
TRBV24-1	TRBJ2-3	few	-	TGTGCCACCAGTGATTTTGGCCGCCCAGATACGCAGTATTTT	CATSDFGRPDTQYF
TRBV20-1	TRBJ2-5	many	TRBD2	TGCAGTGGGGGAGGTGGTATAGCGGGTAGACAAGAGACCCAGTACTTC	CSGGGGIAGRQETQYF
TRBV7-3	TRBJ2-2	few	TRBD1	TGTGCCAGCAGTCGCGACAGGGGCTTTGGGGAGCTGTTTTTT	CASSRDRGFGELFF
TRBV4-1	TRBJ1-4	few	-	TGCGCCAGCAGCCAAGATCGCAGGGAGCGGGAAAAACTGTTTTTT	CASSQDRREREKLFF
TRBV7-8	TRBJ1-1	few	-	TGTGCCAGCAGCTTTTTAAGCGGGACTGAAGCTTTCTTT	CASSFLSGTEAFF